These T cell receptor beta chains were read from a single sample in a study of response to subunit inactivated influenza vaccine. Using its own MiXCR run on the RT-PCR reads, TCRdb lists one record per CDR3 protein. The sample has 300,000 to 350,000 distinct CDR3 sequences, 21% seen once. The sequences come from PBMCs from blood, collected about 20 months after vaccination. Receptors originate from a man between 50 and 75 years old who received an inactivated influenza vaccine. Both conserved end residues are part of each CDR3. The D gene is left open where the match is weak. A clone size is listed for some rows: how often the clone was seen (once, few, many), or a class if it is expanded.

few,TRBV2,.,TRBJ1-1,TGTGCCAGCGGGACCTCGAAGGCTGAAGCTTTCTTT,CASGTSKAEAFF
.,TRBV28,.,TRBJ2-5,TGTGCCAGCAGTTTAGATGCAGGGTACATTGAGGAGACCCAGTACTTC,CASSLDAGYIEETQYF
few,TRBV20-1,TRBD1,TRBJ1-1,TGCAGTGCTAGCCCCAGGGGGAGGAACACTGAAGCTTTCTTT,CSASPRGRNTEAFF
.,TRBV11-2,TRBD2,TRBJ2-5,TGTGCCAGCAGCCCTCGACTAGCGAGCACACAAGAGACCCAGTACTTC,CASSPRLASTQETQYF
.,TRBV7-9,.,TRBJ1-5,TGTGCCAGCAGCGAGGGAGGATTTCAGCATTTT,CASSEGGFQHF
few,TRBV2,.,TRBJ2-5,TGTGCCAGCATCCTTCAGAGACAAGAGACCCAGTACTTC,CASILQRQETQYF
once,TRBV7-9,.,TRBJ1-6,TGTGCCAGCAGTTTTACGGGGCCTGGTTCAACCCTCCACTTT,CASSFTGPGSTLHF
few,TRBV10-3,.,TRBJ2-7,TGTGCCACTGGTCCCTCCTACGAGCAGTACTTC,CATGPSYEQYF
.,TRBV7-8,TRBD1,TRBJ1-1,TGTGCCAGCAGCTTCTACAGGGGCGATGAAGCTTTCTTT,CASSFYRGDEAFF
.,TRBV12-3/TRBV12-4,.,TRBJ2-5,TGTGCCAGCAGTTTTTTTGGGGCGCAAGAGACCCAGTACTTC,CASSFFGAQETQYF
few,TRBV6-5,TRBD1,TRBJ1-4,TGTGCCAGCAGTTACCGGGACAGGGGTGAAAAACTGTTTTTT,CASSYRDRGEKLFF
.,TRBV9,.,TRBJ1-1,TGTGCCAGCAGCCCCAGCGTATCAACTGAAGCTTTCTTT,CASSPSVSTEAFF
.,TRBV20-1,TRBD1,TRBJ1-2,TGCAGTGCTAGAGCTGGGGACAGACCGGGTGGCTACACCTTC,CSARAGDRPGGYTF
few,TRBV6-1,TRBD1,TRBJ1-5,TGTGCCAGCACCCAGGGGGTTCAGCCCCAGCATTTT,CASTQGVQPQHF
few,TRBV7-2,.,TRBJ2-2,TGTGCCAGCAGCTCCTGGCCGCGGGACGGTACCGGGGAGCTGTTTTTT,CASSSWPRDGTGELFF
many,TRBV7-9,.,TRBJ2-5,TGTGCCAGCAGCTCACAGGGAAGGCAGACCCAGTACTTC,CASSSQGRQTQYF
.,TRBV5-1,TRBD1,TRBJ2-1,TGCGCCAGCGGACAGGGGGGCTCCTACAATGAGCAGTTCTTC,CASGQGGSYNEQFF
.,TRBV4-3,TRBD2,TRBJ2-1,TGCGCCAGCAGTTCTTTGGGAGGGTCCTACAATGAGCAGTTCTTC,CASSSLGGSYNEQFF
.,TRBV3-1,.,TRBJ2-2,TGTGCCAGCAGCGATCTAAACACCGGGGAGCTGTTTTTT,CASSDLNTGELFF
few,TRBV5-1,.,TRBJ2-1,TGCGCCAGCAGCTTACTCACTAGCAAAGACAATGAGCAGTTCTTC,CASSLLTSKDNEQFF
many,TRBV6-5,.,TRBJ1-4,TGTGCCAGCGGTAGATCTAATGAAAAACTGTTTTTT,CASGRSNEKLFF
.,TRBV7-2,.,TRBJ2-7,TGTGCCAGCAGCTCTTTTCTCTACGAGCAGTACTTC,CASSSFLYEQYF
many,TRBV7-3,.,TRBJ2-3,TGTGCCAGCAGCTTAGACGGCGGTCCCCCTGGGATGGATACGCAGTATTTT,CASSLDGGPPGMDTQYF
once,TRBV28,.,TRBJ1-2,TGTGCCAGCAGGCCTCCAGGGTATGGCTACACCTTC,CASRPPGYGYTF
few,TRBV29-1,.,TRBJ1-2,TGCAGCGTTGAAGAATTGGACAGCTATGGCTACACCTTC,CSVEELDSYGYTF
few,TRBV20-1,.,TRBJ2-1,TGCAGTGCAAGGGCCCGACCAGATCGTTACAATGAGCAGTTCTTC,CSARARPDRYNEQFF
.,TRBV19,.,TRBJ2-1,TGTGCCAGTGATTCAAGGGACGGGGACAATGAGCAGTTCTTC,CASDSRDGDNEQFF
.,TRBV7-9,.,TRBJ2-7,TGTGCCAGCAGCCAGATCCCGCCGCAGTACTTC,CASSQIPPQYF
.,TRBV12-3/TRBV12-4,.,TRBJ2-7,TGTGCCAGCAGTACCGGGACTTCGGTGGACGAGCAGTACTTC,CASSTGTSVDEQYF
many,TRBV29-1,.,TRBJ1-2,TGCAGCGTTGCCCGGGGGATGGGCTATGGCTACACCTTC,CSVARGMGYGYTF
few,TRBV5-6,TRBD1,TRBJ2-2,TGTGCCAGCACCCCGTGGGGACAGGGCTTAGCCGGGGAGCTGTTTTTT,CASTPWGQGLAGELFF
.,TRBV12-3/TRBV12-4,TRBD2,TRBJ2-7,TGTGCCAGCAGGACTAGCGGGGGGATCGGGGAGCAGTACTTC,CASRTSGGIGEQYF
few,TRBV12-3/TRBV12-4,.,TRBJ1-1,TGTGCCAGCAGTTTCAGGGGCGGGACTGAAGCTTTCTTT,CASSFRGGTEAFF
few,TRBV18,.,TRBJ1-1,TGTGCCAGCTCACCACCGGAGGGGTGGAACACTGAAGCTTTCTTT,CASSPPEGWNTEAFF
many,TRBV4-3,TRBD2,TRBJ2-7,TGCGCCAGCAGCCAAGAACTAGCGGGAGCTCCCACCTACGAGCAGTACTTC,CASSQELAGAPTYEQYF
.,TRBV4-3,.,TRBJ1-2,TGCGCCAGCAGCCGAGAAGGAACCGCTAACTATGGCTACACCTTC,CASSREGTANYGYTF
.,TRBV3-1,TRBD1,TRBJ2-7,TGTGCCAGCAGCCCCGGACAGGGGAATGGGGAGCAGTACTTC,CASSPGQGNGEQYF
.,TRBV7-2,TRBD1,TRBJ1-1,TGTGCCAGCAGCTTCCGAGTTGGGACAGATGAAGCTTTCTTT,CASSFRVGTDEAFF
.,TRBV5-1,.,TRBJ2-7,TGCGCCAGCAGCTTGGATGGGACCAAAGCCTACGAGCAGTACTTC,CASSLDGTKAYEQYF
.,TRBV7-2,.,TRBJ1-1,TGTGCCAGCAGCACCATTCTGGCCATGAACACTGAAGCTTTCTTT,CASSTILAMNTEAFF
few,TRBV12-3/TRBV12-4,TRBD2,TRBJ2-1,TGTGCCAGCAGTATGCGCCTAGCGGTGATAAATGAGCAGTTCTTC,CASSMRLAVINEQFF
many,TRBV4-2,.,TRBJ1-1,TGTGCCAGCAGCCAACACCGCGGGGAAACGGCTTTCTTT,CASSQHRGETAFF
.,TRBV25-1,TRBD1,TRBJ1-6,TGTGCCAGCAGGAGGAGCTACGGAGGGGGCGATTCACCCCTCCACTTT,CASRRSYGGGDSPLHF
few,TRBV4-3,.,TRBJ1-4,TGCGCCAGCAGCCTCTTTTCGGGAGCAACTAATGAAAAACTGTTTTTT,CASSLFSGATNEKLFF
.,TRBV7-2,.,TRBJ2-7,TGTGCCAGCAGCCGGACCAGCTCCTACGAGCAGTACTTC,CASSRTSSYEQYF
.,TRBV12-3/TRBV12-4,TRBD2,TRBJ2-2,TGTGCCAGCTTTCAACGGGCGGGGGTGAACACCGGGGAGCTGTTTTTT,CASFQRAGVNTGELFF
.,TRBV4-1,TRBD1,TRBJ2-5,TGCGCCAGCAGCCAAGGCGGGACAGGGCAAGAGACCCAGTACTTC,CASSQGGTGQETQYF
.,TRBV5-1,TRBD1,TRBJ2-5,TGCGCCAGTCGACAGGGGGCCGAGACCCAGTACTTC,CASRQGAETQYF
.,TRBV28,.,TRBJ1-4,TGTGCCAGCAGCCTTCGGGGGATAAAATCCTCCAGGGTGGGGAGGGAACTGTTTTTT,CASSLRGIKSSRVGRELFF
.,TRBV5-1,TRBD1,TRBJ1-1,TGCGCCAGCAGCTTTTTTACAGGGGGAATGAACACTGAAGCTTTCTTT,CASSFFTGGMNTEAFF
few,TRBV6-5,.,TRBJ1-1,TGTGCCAGCAGTTACTCGGCCGATATCAGGGACCACAATGAAGCTTTCTTT,CASSYSADIRDHNEAFF
few,TRBV20-1,.,TRBJ1-2,TGCAGTGCTAGGGATTTTACGGGCTATGGCTACACCTTC,CSARDFTGYGYTF
.,TRBV9,TRBD1,TRBJ2-7,TGTGCCAGCAGCGTAGCACAGGGGGGCTACGAGCAGTACTTC,CASSVAQGGYEQYF
many,TRBV6-2/TRBV6-3,.,TRBJ1-5,TGTGCCAGCAGTCGGGTGAAGCCGGGCAATCAGCCCCAGCATTTT,CASSRVKPGNQPQHF
few,TRBV5-4,TRBD2,TRBJ2-3,TGTGCCAGCAGCAGCCTCGTACGGGGGGGCGGAACAGATACGCAGTATTTT,CASSSLVRGGGTDTQYF
many,TRBV29-1,.,TRBJ1-2,TGCAGCGTTGAAGGTCCGACAGGATCTAACTATGGCTACACCTTC,CSVEGPTGSNYGYTF
.,TRBV15,.,TRBJ1-5,TGTGCCACCAGCAAGACAGTCAATCAGACCCAGCATTTT,CATSKTVNQTQHF
.,TRBV20-1,TRBD1,TRBJ2-3,TGCAGTGCTAGCCGTCAGGGGGGCACAGATACGCAGTATTTT,CSASRQGGTDTQYF
.,TRBV29-1,.,TRBJ1-2,TGCAGCGTTGAAGAGGGAGGCGGCTATGGCTACACCTTC,CSVEEGGGYGYTF
.,TRBV27,TRBD1,TRBJ1-4,TGTGCCAGCAGTAAGGGGGCCGGGGCTGAAAAACTGTTTTTT,CASSKGAGAEKLFF